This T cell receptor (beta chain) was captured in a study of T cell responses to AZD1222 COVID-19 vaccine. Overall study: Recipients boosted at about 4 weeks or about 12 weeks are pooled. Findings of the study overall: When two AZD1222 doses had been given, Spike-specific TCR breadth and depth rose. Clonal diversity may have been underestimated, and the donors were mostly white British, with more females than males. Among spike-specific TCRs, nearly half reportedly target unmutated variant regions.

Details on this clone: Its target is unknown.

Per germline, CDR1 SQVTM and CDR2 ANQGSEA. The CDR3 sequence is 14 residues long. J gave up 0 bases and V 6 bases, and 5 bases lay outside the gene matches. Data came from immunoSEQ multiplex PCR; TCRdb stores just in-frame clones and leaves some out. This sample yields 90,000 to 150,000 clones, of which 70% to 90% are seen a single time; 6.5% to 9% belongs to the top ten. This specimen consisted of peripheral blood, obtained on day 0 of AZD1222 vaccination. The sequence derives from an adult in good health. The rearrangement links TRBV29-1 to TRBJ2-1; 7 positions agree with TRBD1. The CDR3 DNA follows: TGCAGCGTCGCAGGGGGTAGCTCCTACAATGAGCAGTTCTTC. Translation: CSVAGGSSYNEQFF.